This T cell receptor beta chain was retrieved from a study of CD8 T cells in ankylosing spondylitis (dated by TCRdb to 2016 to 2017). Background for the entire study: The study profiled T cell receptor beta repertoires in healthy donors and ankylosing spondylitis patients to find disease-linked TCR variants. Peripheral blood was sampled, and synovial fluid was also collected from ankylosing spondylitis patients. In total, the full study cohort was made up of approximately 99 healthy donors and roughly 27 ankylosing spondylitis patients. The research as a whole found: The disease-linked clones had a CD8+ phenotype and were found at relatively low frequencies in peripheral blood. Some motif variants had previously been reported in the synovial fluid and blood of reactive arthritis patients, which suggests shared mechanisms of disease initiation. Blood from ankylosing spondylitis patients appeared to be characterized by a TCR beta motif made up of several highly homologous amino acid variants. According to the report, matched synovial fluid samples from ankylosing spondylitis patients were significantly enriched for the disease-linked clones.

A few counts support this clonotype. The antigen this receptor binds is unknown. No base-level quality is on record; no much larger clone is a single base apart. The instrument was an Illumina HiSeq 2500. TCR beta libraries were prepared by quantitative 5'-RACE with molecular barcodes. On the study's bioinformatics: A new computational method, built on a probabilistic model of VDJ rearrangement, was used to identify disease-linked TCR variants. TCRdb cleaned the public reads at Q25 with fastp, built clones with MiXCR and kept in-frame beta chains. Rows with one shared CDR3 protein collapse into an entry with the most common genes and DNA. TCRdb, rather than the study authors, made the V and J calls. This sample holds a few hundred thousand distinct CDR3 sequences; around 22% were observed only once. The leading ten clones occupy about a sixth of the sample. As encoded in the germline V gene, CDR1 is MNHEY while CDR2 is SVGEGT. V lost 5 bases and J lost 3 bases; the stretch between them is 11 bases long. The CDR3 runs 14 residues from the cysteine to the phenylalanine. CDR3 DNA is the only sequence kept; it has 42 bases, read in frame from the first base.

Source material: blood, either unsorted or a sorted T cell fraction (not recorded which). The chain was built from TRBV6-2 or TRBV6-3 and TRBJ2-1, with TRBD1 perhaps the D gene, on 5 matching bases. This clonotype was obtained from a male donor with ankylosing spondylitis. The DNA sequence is TGTGCCAGCAGTGCAGGGTTTGACTACAATGAGCAGTTCTTC. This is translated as CASSAGFDYNEQFF.